The rows below give T cell receptor beta chains drawn from one sample of a study of cytomegalovirus exposure and HLA in healthy donors. This table comes from immunoSEQ multiplex PCR, and its TCRdb copy is limited to in-frame clones, with some not included. The sample has roughly 130,000 clones, just over 65% seen once; the top ten hold 6.5%. The material sequenced was PBMCs. Receptors originate from a woman aged 55-75 years in good health and CMV-seronegative. CDR3s include the opening cysteine and the closing phenylalanine or tryptophan. A D gene is named only where the DNA matches it firmly. The size entry is marked missing in some rows and otherwise reads once, few, many or a size class.

TRBJ2-5 | TRBD2 | TRBV28 | . | TGTGCCAGCAGTTTAGCCGGGACTAGCGGGCGAGAGACCCAGTACTTC | CASSLAGTSGRETQYF
TRBJ2-7 | . | TRBV7-8 | few | TGTGCCAGCAGCTTACCGACAGCCTCCTACGAGCAGTACTTC | CASSLPTASYEQYF
TRBJ2-5 | TRBD2 | TRBV7-7 | few | TGTGCTAGCAGCTTAGTGCCCACTAGCGGGGGATCAGAGACCCAGTACTTC | CASSLVPTSGGSETQYF
TRBJ2-1 | . | TRBV6-6 | . | TGTGCCAGCAGTTACTCCACGAGCGGGCTGGATGAGCAGTTCTTC | CASSYSTSGLDEQFF
TRBJ1-1 | TRBD1 | TRBV25-1 | . | TGTGCCAGCACCCGACAGGGATGGAACACTGAAGCTTTCTTT | CASTRQGWNTEAFF
TRBJ1-6 | . | TRBV7-9 | . | TGTGCCAGCAGTTGGGACACCTCGAGCTCCTATAATTCACCCCTCCACTTT | CASSWDTSSSYNSPLHF
TRBJ1-4 | TRBD1 | TRBV10-3 | . | TGTGCCATCAGCTTGACAGGGGACTCTGAAAAACTGTTTTTT | CAISLTGDSEKLFF
TRBJ2-7 | . | TRBV5-1 | . | TGCGCCAGCAGCTTTGGCGGGATTGGTGCGTACGAGCAGTACTTC | CASSFGGIGAYEQYF
TRBJ1-2 | TRBD1 | TRBV5-4 | . | TGTGCCAGCAGCTTGGATCTCGCAGGGGGCGGGCGCTACACCTTC | CASSLDLAGGGRYTF
TRBJ1-4 | TRBD1 | TRBV5-1 | . | TGCGCCAGCAGCACCACAGGGGAGGCTAATGAAAAACTGTTTTTT | CASSTTGEANEKLFF
TRBJ2-7 | TRBD1 | TRBV6-1 | . | TGTGCCAGCACCTTAAGGGGGACAGGGGGGAACGAGCAGTACTTC | CASTLRGTGGNEQYF
TRBJ2-7 | TRBD1 | TRBV7-9 | . | TGTGCCAGCAGCTCGGACAGGGGAGGTAACTACGAGCAGTACTTC | CASSSDRGGNYEQYF
TRBJ2-1 | TRBD2 | TRBV10-3 | . | TGTGCCATCAGTGAGTCCAGGACTAGCGGGAGGGGGTACAATGAGCAGTTCTTC | CAISESRTSGRGYNEQFF
TRBJ1-1 | . | TRBV5-6 | . | TGTGCCAGCAGCTCCCAGGGACTTAACACTGAAGCTTTCTTT | CASSSQGLNTEAFF
TRBJ1-5 | TRBD1 | TRBV6-4 | . | TGTGCCAGCACCGACTCCCTAATCCAGGGGGATAGCAATCAGCCCCAGCATTTT | CASTDSLIQGDSNQPQHF
TRBJ2-3 | TRBD2 | TRBV4-1 | once | TGCGCCAGCAGCCAAGATGGTACTAGCGGTAACACAGATACGCAGTATTTT | CASSQDGTSGNTDTQYF
TRBJ2-3 | TRBD2 | TRBV9 | few | TGTGCCAGCAGCGTAGGGGCGGGAGGTGGCACAGATACGCAGTATTTT | CASSVGAGGGTDTQYF
TRBJ1-3 | . | TRBV7-9 | . | TGTGCCAGCAGCTTAGTTGACAGTTACGGAAACACCATATATTTT | CASSLVDSYGNTIYF
TRBJ1-1 | TRBD1 | TRBV5-1 | few | TGCGCCAGCAGCTCCTGGACAGGGGCGGAAGCTTTCTTT | CASSSWTGAEAFF
TRBJ2-2 | TRBD1 | TRBV5-1 | . | TGCGCCAGCAGCCGAGGGGCGACAGGGACGAACACCGGGGAGCTGTTTTTT | CASSRGATGTNTGELFF
TRBJ2-1 | TRBD2 | TRBV5-8 | . | TGTGCCAGCAGCTCCGGGGGGGCAGGGAATGAGCAGTTCTTC | CASSSGGAGNEQFF
TRBJ1-1 | . | TRBV7-8 | . | TGTGCCAGCAGCTTCGGACGGGGGAACACTGAAGCTTTCTTT | CASSFGRGNTEAFF
TRBJ2-1 | TRBD2 | TRBV7-2 | . | TGTGCCAGCAGCTTAGGGACTAGCGGGAAAAATGAGCAGTTCTTC | CASSLGTSGKNEQFF
TRBJ2-7 | TRBD1 | TRBV19 | few | TGTGCCACCCAGACAGGGGATACCTACGAGCAGTACTTC | CATQTGDTYEQYF
TRBJ1-3 | . | TRBV6-5 | . | TGTGCCACCGGGGCAGGGGCGAACACCATATATTTT | CATGAGANTIYF
TRBJ2-7 | . | TRBV5-4 | once | TGTGCCAGCAGCTTGGGGCTAGCAGACTCCTACGAGCAGTACTTC | CASSLGLADSYEQYF
TRBJ2-7 | . | TRBV9 | . | TGTGCCAGCAGCGTAGGGGGCTCTTCTCATTACGAGCAGTACTTC | CASSVGGSSHYEQYF
TRBJ2-5 | . | TRBV6-5 | . | TGTGCCAGCAGTTACTCACCAGGGTCGACCCAGGGGACCCAGTACTTC | CASSYSPGSTQGTQYF
TRBJ2-7 | . | TRBV29-1 | few | TGCAGCGTCCAGGTCGGTACGTCCGTTAGCGAGCAGTACTTC | CSVQVGTSVSEQYF
TRBJ2-3 | TRBD2 | TRBV11-3 | . | TGTGCCAGCAGCGTTGGGACTAGCGGGGGAGATACGCAGTATTTT | CASSVGTSGGDTQYF
TRBJ2-3 | TRBD2 | TRBV7-8 | . | TGTGCCAGCAGCTCCCCTAGCGGGGCAACTACAGATACGCAGTATTTT | CASSSPSGATTDTQYF
TRBJ2-6 | TRBD1 | TRBV11-2 | . | TGTGCCAGCACAAAGACAGGGAGTGGGGCCAACGTCCTGACTTTC | CASTKTGSGANVLTF
TRBJ2-3 | . | TRBV6-1 | . | TGTGCCGTTAGGGAGAAAGGCACAGATACGCAGTATTTT | CAVREKGTDTQYF
TRBJ2-4 | TRBD1 | TRBV7-2 | . | TGTGCCAGCAGCTTGGGGACAGGGGGGAGAAACATTCAGTACTTC | CASSLGTGGRNIQYF
TRBJ2-3 | TRBD2 | TRBV5-1 | once | TGCGCCAGCAGCTTAGGGCTAGCGGGGGCCACAGATACGCAGTATTTT | CASSLGLAGATDTQYF
TRBJ2-2 | . | TRBV7-9 | . | TGTGCCAGCAGCTTAGCCAACATCGGGGAGCTGTTTTTT | CASSLANIGELFF
TRBJ2-5 | TRBD1 | TRBV7-2 | . | TGTGCCAGCAGCTTAGGAGTCGGACAGGTTCAAGAGACCCAGTACTTC | CASSLGVGQVQETQYF
TRBJ1-2 | TRBD1 | TRBV7-8 | . | TGTGCCAGCAGCCCCCGGAGGACAGGGACAAATGGCTACACCTTC | CASSPRRTGTNGYTF
TRBJ2-7 | TRBD2 | TRBV9 | few | TGTGCCAGCAGCCCTACTAGCGTACAAGGGGAGCAGTACTTC | CASSPTSVQGEQYF
TRBJ2-3 | TRBD1 | TRBV2 | . | TGTGCCAGCAGTCGGGGACAGGGCCTAATGGGCACAGATACGCAGTATTTT | CASSRGQGLMGTDTQYF
TRBJ2-3 | TRBD2 | TRBV7-8 | . | TGTGCCAGCAGTCCTGCCCGACTAGCGGGAGATACGCAGTATTTT | CASSPARLAGDTQYF
TRBJ2-7 | TRBD2 | TRBV6-4 | . | TGTGCCAGCGCCCCCGGCGGGAGGGTCGAGCAGTACTTC | CASAPGGRVEQYF
TRBJ1-1 | TRBD1 | TRBV6-5 | once | TGTGCCAGCAGTTACGCAGACAGGGGGCCTCTATTCTTT | CASSYADRGPLFF
TRBJ2-7 | TRBD2 | TRBV4-3 | . | TGCGCCAGCAGCCAAGAGGGGACTAGAGGTTACGAGCAGTACTTC | CASSQEGTRGYEQYF
TRBJ1-1 | . | TRBV7-7 | . | TGTGCCAGCAGCTTACAGCCCGGGTCTGAAGCTTTCTTT | CASSLQPGSEAFF
TRBJ1-2 | . | TRBV28 | few | TGTGCCAGCAGTCCGCCAGGCAAGAACTATGGCTACACCTTC | CASSPPGKNYGYTF